The entry below gives a single T cell receptor beta chain sequence along with its context. Its target is unknown. Making the TCR beta libraries involved quantitative 5'-RACE with molecular barcodes. One entry per CDR3 protein, called by TCRdb with MiXCR from the 5' RACE reads. This sample has under 550,000 distinct CDR3 sequences; approximately 26% occur once, and the top ten carry 0.85% to 1%. Trimming took off 1 base at V and 0 bases at J, with 13 bases between the two ends. The CDR3 runs to 17 residues. Germline V gene data show CDR1 as SEHNR and CDR2 as FQNEAQ (reference sequence). These data are taken from a study of CD8 T cells in ankylosing spondylitis. Regarding the study as a whole: From matched ankylosing spondylitis synovial fluid, disease-linked clones were reportedly recovered at significantly enriched levels. About 8 highly homologous variants made up a TCR beta motif that seemed to typify ankylosing spondylitis blood. CD8+ disease-linked clones were present at relatively low frequencies in blood. Certain motif variants had earlier appeared in reactive arthritis synovial fluid and blood.

The V and J genes are TRBV7-9 and TRBJ1-5; the D gene is possibly TRBD1 (5 bases). Sequencing was carried out using blood, either unsorted or a sorted T cell fraction (not recorded which). The origin of this receptor is a male donor with ankylosing spondylitis. CDR3 in amino acids: CASSLEGASYSNQPQHF. In DNA form, the CDR3 reads TGTGCCAGCAGCTTAGAAGGGGCCAGCTATAGCAATCAGCCCCAGCATTTT.